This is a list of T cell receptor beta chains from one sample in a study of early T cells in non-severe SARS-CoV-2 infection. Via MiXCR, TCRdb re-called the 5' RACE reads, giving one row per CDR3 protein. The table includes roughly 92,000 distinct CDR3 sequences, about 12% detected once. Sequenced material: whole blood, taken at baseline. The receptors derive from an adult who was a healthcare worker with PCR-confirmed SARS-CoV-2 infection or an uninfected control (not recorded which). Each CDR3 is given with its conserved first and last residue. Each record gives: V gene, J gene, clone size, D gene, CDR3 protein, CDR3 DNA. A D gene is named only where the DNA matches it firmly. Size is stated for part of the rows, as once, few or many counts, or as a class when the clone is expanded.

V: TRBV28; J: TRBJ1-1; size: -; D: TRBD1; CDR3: CASSPQTGYTEAFF; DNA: TGTGCCAGCAGTCCCCAGACAGGGTACACTGAAGCTTTCTTT
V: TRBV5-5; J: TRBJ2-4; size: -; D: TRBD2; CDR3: CASSLDDGLAGGLKYF; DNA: TGTGCCAGCAGCTTGGACGACGGACTAGCGGGAGGGCTGAAGTACTTC
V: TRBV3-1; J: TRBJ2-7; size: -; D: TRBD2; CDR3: CASNQAGDTYEQYF; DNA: TGTGCCAGCAACCAGGCGGGGGATACCTACGAGCAGTACTTC
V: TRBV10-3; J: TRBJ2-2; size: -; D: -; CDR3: CAISEKQPAGTGELFF; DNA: TGTGCCATCAGTGAGAAACAGCCGGCGGGGACCGGGGAGCTGTTTTTT
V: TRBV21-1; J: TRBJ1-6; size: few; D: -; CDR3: CAVTLAGRAHNSPLHF; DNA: TGTGCAGTTACTCTGGCGGGCAGGGCCCATAATTCACCCCTCCACTTT
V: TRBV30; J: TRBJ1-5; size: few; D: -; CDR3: CAWSPNSNQPQHF; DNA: TGTGCCTGGAGCCCCAATAGCAATCAGCCCCAGCATTTT
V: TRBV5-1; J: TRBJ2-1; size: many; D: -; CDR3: CASSRDSSSYNEQFF; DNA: TGCGCCAGCAGCCGGGACTCCAGCTCCTACAATGAGCAGTTCTTC
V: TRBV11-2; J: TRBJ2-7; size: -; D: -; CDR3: CASSPYIGSGYEQYF; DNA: TGTGCCAGCAGCCCCTATATCGGGTCGGGCTACGAGCAGTACTTC
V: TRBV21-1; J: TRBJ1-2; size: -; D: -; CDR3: CASSKKTGNLYTF; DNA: TGTGCCAGCAGCAAGAAGACAGGGAACCTCTACACCTTC
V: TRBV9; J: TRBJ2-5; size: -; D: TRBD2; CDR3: CASSAGSGRVVETQYF; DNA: TGTGCCAGCAGCGCGGGTAGCGGGAGGGTGGTTGAGACCCAGTACTTC
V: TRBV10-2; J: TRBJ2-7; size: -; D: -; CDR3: CASSDATGSSYEQYF; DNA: TGCGCCAGCAGTGACGCTACAGGGAGCTCCTACGAGCAGTACTTC
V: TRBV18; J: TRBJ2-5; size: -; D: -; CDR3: CASSPLPETQYF; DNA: TGTGCCAGCTCACCCCTTCCAGAGACCCAGTACTTC
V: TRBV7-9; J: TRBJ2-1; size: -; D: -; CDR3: CASSRTPAASSYNEQFF; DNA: TGTGCCAGCAGCCGCACGCCAGCGGCTTCGTCCTACAATGAGCAGTTCTTC
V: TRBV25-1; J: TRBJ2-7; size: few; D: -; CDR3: CASSNPGHFSYEQYF; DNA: TGTGCCAGCAGTAACCCCGGACATTTCTCCTACGAGCAGTACTTC
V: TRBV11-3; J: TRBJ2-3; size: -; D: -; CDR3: CASSLFEAGTDTQYF; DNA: TGTGCCAGCAGCTTATTCGAGGCAGGCACAGATACGCAGTATTTT
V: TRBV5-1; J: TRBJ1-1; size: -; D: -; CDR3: CASSPFPPGPNTEAFF; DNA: TGCGCCAGCAGCCCTTTCCCCCCGGGGCCGAACACTGAAGCTTTCTTT
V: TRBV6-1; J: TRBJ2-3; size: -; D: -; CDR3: CASSDVQGRQYF; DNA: TGTGCCAGCAGTGATGTACAGGGCAGGCAGTATTTT
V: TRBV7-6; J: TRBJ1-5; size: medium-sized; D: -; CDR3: CASSLAGFGGQPQHF; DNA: TGTGCCAGCAGCTTAGCAGGGTTTGGGGGGCAGCCCCAGCATTTT
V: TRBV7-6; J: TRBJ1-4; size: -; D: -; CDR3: CASSLLDLREKLFF; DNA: TGTGCCAGCAGCTTACTGGATCTTAGGGAAAAACTGTTTTTT
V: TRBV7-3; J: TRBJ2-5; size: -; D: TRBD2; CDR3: CASSFQGGQETQYF; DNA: TGTGCCAGCAGCTTTCAGGGAGGGCAAGAGACCCAGTACTTC
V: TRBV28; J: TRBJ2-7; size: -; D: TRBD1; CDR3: CASSQGQGNRYEQYF; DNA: TGTGCCAGCAGTCAGGGACAGGGGAACCGCTACGAGCAGTACTTC
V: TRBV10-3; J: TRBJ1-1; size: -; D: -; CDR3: CAISEPAGKAVPEAFF; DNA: TGTGCCATCAGTGAGCCGGCCGGCAAGGCGGTGCCTGAAGCTTTCTTT
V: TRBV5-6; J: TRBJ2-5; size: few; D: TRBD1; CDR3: CASSRDRGEETQYF; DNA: TGTGCCAGCAGTCGAGACAGGGGGGAAGAGACCCAGTACTTC
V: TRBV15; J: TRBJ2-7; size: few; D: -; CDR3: CATSRDGPGLGEQYF; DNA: TGTGCCACCAGCAGAGATGGACCCGGATTGGGAGAGCAGTACTTC
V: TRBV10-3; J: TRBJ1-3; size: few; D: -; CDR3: CAISESRRNTIYF; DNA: TGTGCCATCAGTGAGTCCCGGCGAAACACCATATATTTT
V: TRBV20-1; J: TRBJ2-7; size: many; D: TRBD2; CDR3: CSANVLAGDEQYF; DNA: TGCAGTGCTAATGTACTAGCGGGAGACGAGCAGTACTTC
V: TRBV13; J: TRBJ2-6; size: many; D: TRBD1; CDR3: CASSPQAGTGSGANVLTF; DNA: TGTGCCAGCAGCCCGCAGGCCGGGACAGGGTCTGGGGCCAACGTCCTGACTTTC
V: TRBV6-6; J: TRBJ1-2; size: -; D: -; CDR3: CASSSGRGTIYGYTF; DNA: TGTGCCAGCAGCTCGGGGAGGGGAACGATCTATGGCTACACCTTC
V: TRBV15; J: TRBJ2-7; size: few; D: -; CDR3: CATSLRGEQYF; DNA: TGTGCCACCAGCTTAAGGGGCGAGCAGTACTTC
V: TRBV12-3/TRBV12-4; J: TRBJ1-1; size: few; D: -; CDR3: CASSTGRAGGAFF; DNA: TGTGCCAGCAGCACCGGTAGGGCGGGAGGAGCTTTCTTT
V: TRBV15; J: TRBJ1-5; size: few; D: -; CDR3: CATSRDINQPQHF; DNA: TGTGCCACCAGCAGAGATATAAATCAGCCCCAGCATTTT
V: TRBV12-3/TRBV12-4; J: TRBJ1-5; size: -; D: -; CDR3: CASNTGYQPQHF; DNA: TGTGCCAGCAATACAGGATATCAGCCCCAGCATTTT
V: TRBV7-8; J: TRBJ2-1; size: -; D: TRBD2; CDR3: CASSSPRGGTSSYNEQFF; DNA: TGTGCCAGCAGCTCTCCGAGAGGTGGGACTAGCAGCTACAATGAGCAGTTCTTC
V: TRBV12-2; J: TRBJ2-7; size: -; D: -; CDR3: CASRSLPEQYF; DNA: TGTGCAAGTCGCTCTCTCCCCGAGCAGTACTTC
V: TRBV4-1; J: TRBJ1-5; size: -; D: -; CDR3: CASSQAVASNQPQHF; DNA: TGCGCCAGCAGCCAAGCGGTTGCAAGCAATCAGCCCCAGCATTTT
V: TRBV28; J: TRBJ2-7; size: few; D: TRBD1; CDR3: CASSAADRGHYEQYF; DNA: TGTGCCAGCAGTGCCGCCGACAGGGGGCACTACGAGCAGTACTTC
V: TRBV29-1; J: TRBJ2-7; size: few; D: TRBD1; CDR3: CSAGTAYEQYF; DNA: TGCAGCGCCGGGACAGCATACGAGCAGTACTTC
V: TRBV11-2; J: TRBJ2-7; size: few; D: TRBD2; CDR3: CASSLPGRDEQYF; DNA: TGTGCCAGCAGCTTGCCCGGGAGGGACGAGCAGTACTTC
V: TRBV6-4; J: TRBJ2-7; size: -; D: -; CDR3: CASSQEGSSRQYF; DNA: TGTGCCAGCAGCCAGGAGGGTTCATCTCGGCAGTACTTC
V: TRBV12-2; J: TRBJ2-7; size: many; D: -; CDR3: CASRPSQGRVPYEQYF; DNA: TGTGCAAGTCGCCCATCACAGGGGCGGGTTCCCTACGAGCAGTACTTC
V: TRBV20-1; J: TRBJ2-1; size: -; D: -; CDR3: CSARDLSRGQFYNEQFF; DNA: TGCAGTGCTAGAGATCTCAGTAGGGGCCAATTCTACAATGAGCAGTTCTTC
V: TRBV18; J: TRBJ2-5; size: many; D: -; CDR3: CASSPDQETQYF; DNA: TGTGCCAGCTCACCTGATCAAGAGACCCAGTACTTC
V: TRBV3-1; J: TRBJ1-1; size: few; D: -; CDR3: CASVGAAGRGEAFF; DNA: TGTGCCAGCGTAGGGGCAGCCGGCCGCGGGGAAGCTTTCTTT
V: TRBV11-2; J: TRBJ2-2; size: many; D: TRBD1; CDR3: CASSPASFGQANTGELFF; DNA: TGTGCCAGCAGCCCCGCCTCCTTTGGACAGGCGAACACCGGGGAGCTGTTTTTT
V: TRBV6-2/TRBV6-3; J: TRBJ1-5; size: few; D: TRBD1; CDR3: CASGTPGQYQPQHF; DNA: TGTGCCAGCGGCACGCCGGGACAGTATCAGCCCCAGCATTTT
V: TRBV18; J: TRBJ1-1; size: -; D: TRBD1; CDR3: CASSPLSQGASVTEAFF; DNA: TGTGCCAGCTCACCACTTTCCCAGGGGGCGTCAGTTACTGAAGCTTTCTTT